The 10 T cell receptor beta chains presented below share a single source sample, sequenced in a study of T cell changes during pregnancy in multiple sclerosis. The table came from immunoSEQ multiplex PCR; TCRdb's copy has only in-frame clones and leaves some out. The sample gives about 58,000 clones, roughly nine tenths of which show up once; just under 0.5% is in the top ten. Sequenced here: CD4+ T cells from peripheral blood mononuclear cells, sampled after pregnancy. These receptors all come from a female donor in good health, enrolled as a control in a pregnancy study.

The chain has TRBV5-4 and TRBJ2-7, with 9 bases identical to TRBD2. V gave up 4 bases and J gave up 2 bases; unmatched junction bases: 7. Germline V gene data show CDR1 as SGHNT and CDR2 as YYREEE (reference sequence). This CDR3 contains 15 residues. The CDR3 sequence: CASSDQRGDAYEQYF. Written as DNA, the CDR3 is TGTGCCAGCAGCGATCAGCGGGGGGATGCCTACGAGCAGTACTTC.

The CDR3 reads CASSQSLAGEYNEQFF. The CDR3 region has the DNA TGTGCCAGCAGCCAGTCACTAGCGGGGGAGTACAATGAGCAGTTCTTC. The V call is TRBV5-6, the J call TRBJ2-1; TRBD2 matches 11 bases. CDR3 length: 16 residues. Unmatched junction bases numbered 7, after V lost 4 bases and J lost 4 bases. The germline CDR1 and CDR2 sequences are SGHDT and YYEEEE.

This clone was picked up one time. The V gene is TRBV5-1, the J gene TRBJ1-2, with 7 nucleotides matching TRBD1. The CDR3 is made up of 13 amino acids. Germline V gene data show CDR1 as SGHRS and CDR2 as YFSETQ. V trimming: 0 bases; J trimming: 8 bases; junction bases outside the gene matches: 4. The DNA of the CDR3 is TGCGCCAGCAGCTTGGGGACAGGAAGGGGCTACACCTTC. Translation: CASSLGTGRGYTF.

The chain joins TRBV7-3 to TRBJ1-1; the match to TRBD1 covers 7 bases. Germline CDR1 reads SGHTA; CDR2 reads FQGTGA. Trimming at V came to 4 bases and at J to 0 bases, leaving 2 bases not matched to a gene. This CDR3 has 14 residues. CDR3 amino acids: CASSSTGLNTEAFF. The CDR3 coding sequence is TGTGCCAGCAGCTCGACAGGGCTGAACACTGAAGCTTTCTTT. Based on the CDR3 plus reference TRBV7-3 and TRBJ1-1, the full variable domain is GAGVSQTPSNKVTEKGKYVELRCDPISGHTALYWYRQSLGQGPEFLIYFQGTGAADDSGLPNDRFFAVRPEGSVSTLKIQRTERGDSAVYLCASSSTGLNTEAFFGQGTRLTVV.

The chain employs TRBV6-6 and TRBJ1-5, with 11 nucleotides matching TRBD1. The germline gives CDR1 MNHNY, CDR2 SVGAGI (reference sequence). Unmatched junction bases numbered 3, after V lost 8 bases and J lost 0 bases. This CDR3 comprises 15 residues. The CDR3 region is CASRDRGNSNQPQHF. In nucleotides, the CDR3 is TGTGCCAGCCGGGACAGGGGGAATAGCAATCAGCCCCAGCATTTT.

This rearrangement joins TRBV13 to TRBJ1-2; TRBD1 is a possible D gene (5 bases). CDR1 is PRHDT, CDR2 FYEKMQ, per germline (reference sequence). This CDR3 spans 14 amino acids. V was clipped by 3 bases and J by 4 bases, with 12 bases between them. The CDR3 loop reads CASSLAGGTYGYTF. The CDR3 DNA follows: TGTGCCAGCAGCTTGGCGGGAGGGACCTATGGCTACACCTTC.

The chain uses TRBV25-1 and TRBJ2-7; D remains ambiguous. Trimming removed 2 bases at V and 2 bases at J, with 10 bases between. There are 14 residues in the CDR3. The germline V gene encodes CDR1 MGHDK and CDR2 SYGVNS. In nucleotides, the CDR3 is TGTGCCAGCAGTGAAGTAACAAATACCTACGAGCAGTACTTC. It translates to CASSEVTNTYEQYF.

This chain joins TRBV7-9 and TRBJ2-3, with D perhaps TRBD2 (5 bases). There are 14 residues in the CDR3. The germline gives CDR1 SEHNR, CDR2 FQNEAQ (reference sequence). Deletions cut 0 bases from V and 4 bases from J, with 8 bases between. This CDR3 reads CASSLAAGADTQYF. CDR3 bases: TGTGCCAGCAGCTTAGCTGCCGGGGCAGATACGCAGTATTTT.

This sequence joins TRBV5-4 and TRBJ1-6; weak D call: TRBD1 (5 bases). The CDR3 extends over 15 amino acids. CDR1 and CDR2 from the germline V gene are SGHNT and YYREEE (reference sequence). V was pared by 0 bases and J by 5 bases, with 9 bases between. The CDR3 DNA reads TGTGCCAGCAGCTTGGGGGGGGGAAATAATTCACCCCTCCACTTT. Its protein is CASSLGGGNNSPLHF.

The chain couples TRBV15 to TRBJ2-3; D is perhaps TRBD2 (7 bases). Looked up from germline, CDR1 is LNHNV and CDR2 is YYDKDF (reference sequence). V was cut by 4 bases and J by 6 bases, with 17 bases left in between. The CDR3 sequence is 15 residues long. The CDR3: CATSTWGEGGDTQYF. In DNA, the CDR3 is TGTGCCACCAGCACCTGGGGGGAGGGGGGCGATACGCAGTATTTT.